One and the same sample provided the 8 T cell receptor beta chains below, sequenced in a study of control samples from healthy donors and cancer patients (dated by TCRdb to between 2020 and 2021). Receptors were amplified or captured by the immunoSEQ multiplex PCR assay. The table comes from immuneACCESS by way of TCRdb, which keeps in-frame sequences with V and J called. Part of the clones is missing from these tables; in studies checked, under half for an unresolved V gene and the rest for unknown reasons. The sample table records 98,000 or so clones; roughly 83% of these occur just once. The top ten constitute approximately 10% of the sample. Sequencing was performed on blood. The receptors derive from a woman aged 25-40 years in good health.

The chain has TRBV6-6 and TRBJ2-1, with 9 bases fitting TRBD2. The V segment lost 5 bases and the J segment 2 bases; nucleotides outside the gene matches: 7. This CDR3 has 16 residues. The germline V gene encodes CDR1 MNHNY and CDR2 SVGAGI (reference sequence). The CDR3 sequence is CASSRRGGGAYNEQFF. The DNA for the CDR3 is TGTGCCAGCAGTAGAAGAGGCGGGGGGGCCTACAATGAGCAGTTCTTC.

This clone was observed a single time. This chain joins TRBV6-1 and TRBJ2-4, with a weak D call TRBD2 (6 bases). The V end lost 0 bases, the J end lost 0 bases, and 12 bases lay between the germline ends. The V gene's germline CDR1 is MNHNS and CDR2 SASEGT. The CDR3 has 17 residues. In nucleotides, the CDR3 is TGTGCCAGCAGTGAAGCGGGAGTGGGACTAGCCAAAAACATTCAGTACTTC. Residues: CASSEAGVGLAKNIQYF.

The chain links TRBV5-5 to TRBJ2-2, with D perhaps TRBD1 (6 bases). The CDR3 sequence is 15 residues long. V lost 0 bases to trimming and J lost 7 bases, with 13 bases between them. CDR1 is SGHKS and CDR2 is YYEKEE in the germline V gene (reference sequence). The CDR3 DNA reads as TGTGCCAGCAGCTTGGGTGGGGGCTCTGGCGGGGAGCTGTTTTTT. This sequence encodes CASSLGGGSGGELFF.

The gene calls are TRBV18 and TRBJ1-2, with D maybe TRBD1 (6 bases). The germline gives CDR1 KGHSH, CDR2 LQKENI. The germline V and J ends were trimmed by 3 bases and 8 bases, with 19 bases remaining between them. The CDR3 has 15 amino acids. DNA for the CDR3: TGTGCCAGCTCACCTGACAAGGGGGAGATAGGGGGCTACACCTTC. Its translation: CASSPDKGEIGGYTF.

The chain joins TRBV23-1 to TRBJ2-7, with TRBD2 matching 8 bases. TRBV23-1 is labeled an ORF, and its function is uncertain. The CDR3 length is 16 residues. V lost 7 bases to trimming and J lost 2 bases; unmatched junction nucleotides: 13. The CDR3 nucleotides are TGCGCCAGCACTCTCCCCCGGCGGGGGGCTACCTACGAGCAGTACTTC. Translating gives CASTLPRRGATYEQYF.

V usage is TRBV19 and J usage is TRBJ1-1, with 7 bases lining up with TRBD1. V was pared by 2 bases and J by 0 bases, with 9 bases of the junction left unmatched. The germline V gene encodes CDR1 LNHDA and CDR2 SQIVND (reference sequence). This CDR3 spans 17 amino acids. CDR3 sequence: CASSIIRLDRVNTEAFF. In nucleotides, the CDR3 is TGTGCCAGTAGTATAATTCGCCTTGACAGGGTGAACACTGAAGCTTTCTTT.

This chain links TRBV6-6 with TRBJ2-7; D gene ambiguous. The CDR3 contains 14 residues. The germline CDR1 and CDR2 sequences are MNHNY and SVGAGI (reference sequence). V was clipped by 2 bases and J by 2 bases, with 10 bases between them. For the CDR3, the DNA is TGTGCCAGCAGTTACCTGGGGTCAGCCTACGAGCAGTACTTC. Translation gives CASSYLGSAYEQYF.

CDR3 nucleotide sequence: TGTGCCAGCAGCTTAAGTGGGTGGGGGAGCGAAGCTGGGCTAGCAGATACGCAGTATTTT. This sequence encodes CASSLSGWGSEAGLADTQYF. The chain recombines TRBV13 with TRBJ2-3; D might be TRBD1 or TRBD2, each matching 5 bases. Germline V gives CDR1 PRHDT, CDR2 FYEKMQ (reference sequence). CDR3 length: 20 residues. V dropped 2 bases and J dropped 4 bases, with 28 bases sitting between them.